This T cell receptor beta chain was observed in a study of T cell responses to AZD1222 COVID-19 vaccine. Study-wide findings and caveats: Close to half of all spike-specific TCRs reportedly target regions of the variants that are unmutated. White British people made up most donors, females outnumbered males, and clonal diversity was possibly underestimated. Seropositivity was recorded at baseline in only a handful of AZD1222 recipients. Once two AZD1222 doses were given, Spike-specific TCR breadth and depth went up.

Sequenced by immunoSEQ multiplex PCR; TCRdb stores in-frame clones only, minus some. The sample includes around 200,000 clones, 70% to 90% of them seen just once. About this clone itself: No antigen is known for it.

The J segment lost 2 bases and the V segment lost 7 bases, leaving 6 bases of the junction unmatched. The CDR3 extends over 14 amino acids. Germline loops: CDR1 LNHDA, CDR2 SQIVND (reference sequence). The source was peripheral blood, collected 28 days after the second AZD1222 dose. The TCR sequence derives from an adult who received the AZD1222 COVID-19 vaccine. The chain combines TRBV19 with TRBJ1-2; 8 bases align to TRBD1. In DNA, the CDR3 is TGTGCCAGTACACGGGACAGGAGAAACTATGGCTACACCTTC. Translation: CASTRDRRNYGYTF.